The 8 T cell receptor beta chains listed next were all sequenced from one sample in a study of blood T cell repertoires in COVID-19 (dated by TCRdb to about 2020). Libraries were constructed by the immunoSEQ multiplex PCR assay. This immuneACCESS table, as held by TCRdb, lists in-frame sequences with V and J called but not all clones. Of the missing ones, under half trace to an unresolved V gene in checked studies; the others have no known cause. The sample table shows tens of thousands of clones, and 90% are seen once. 5.3% of the sample rests with the top ten. The sequenced material came from peripheral blood. These receptors originate from a man aged 45-60 years with acute or convalescent COVID-19.

As DNA, the CDR3 is TGCGCCAGCAGCCCCCTCCGGGGGGTGGTCGGGGAGCTGTTTTTT. Protein sequence: CASSPLRGVVGELFF. The chain uses TRBV4-3 and TRBJ2-2, with 7 bases aligning to TRBD2. Germline CDR1 is LGHNA and CDR2 is YSLEER. The CDR3 runs to 15 residues. V lost 4 bases to trimming and J lost 7 bases; unmatched junction nucleotides: 9.

V usage is TRBV7-2 and J usage is TRBJ1-4; unclear D gene. CDR1 is SGHTA and CDR2 is FQGNSA in the germline V gene. V shed 1 base and J shed 0 bases, with 6 bases lying between them. There are 15 residues in the CDR3. The CDR3 nucleotides read TGTGCCAGCAGCTTAGTCCCCGCAACTAATGAAAAACTGTTTTTT. It translates to CASSLVPATNEKLFF.

This chain connects TRBV3-1 (or the pseudogene TRBV3-2) to TRBJ2-2; D might be TRBD1 (5 bases). The CDR3 totals 15 residues. V was clipped by 1 base and J by 5 bases, with 11 bases between them. Germline V gene lookup returns CDR1 LGHDT and CDR2 YNNKEL (reference sequence). This CDR3 reads CASSQGDSRTGELFF. The CDR3 DNA sequence: TGTGCCAGCAGCCAAGGAGACAGTCGAACCGGGGAGCTGTTTTTT.

This clone occurred once. This chain links TRBV18 with TRBJ1-1, with 7 bases lining up with TRBD1. The germline gives CDR1 KGHSH, CDR2 LQKENI. The CDR3 runs 14 residues. V shed 4 bases and J 5 bases; nucleotides not matched to a gene: 7. Written as DNA, the CDR3 is TGTGCCAGCTCACGTCAGGGGGTAGATACTGAAGCTTTCTTT. Translated, it gives CASSRQGVDTEAFF.

The chain links TRBV2 to TRBJ2-1; maybe TRBD2 (5 bases). The CDR3 is 13 amino acids. V gave up 7 bases and J gave up 9 bases, with 16 bases separating them. The germline V gene encodes CDR1 SNHLY and CDR2 FYNNEI. The CDR3 loop reads CASTEGGFGEQFF. Written as DNA, the CDR3 is TGTGCCAGCACCGAGGGTGGATTTGGTGAGCAGTTCTTC.

This clone has more than one count but fewer than ten. The chain links TRBV19 to TRBJ2-2, with a weak D call TRBD1 (5 bases). Trimming took off 3 bases at V and 1 base at J, with 6 bases between the two ends. The CDR3 contains 14 residues. Germline V gene lookup returns CDR1 LNHDA and CDR2 SQIVND (reference sequence). CDR3 in amino acids: CASSIGQNTGELFF. CDR3 bases: TGTGCCAGTAGTATTGGACAGAACACCGGGGAGCTGTTTTTT.

This clone was counted a few times. The CDR3 DNA is TGTGCCAGTAGACTCTCAGGGGGACCGAACACTGAAGCTTTCTTT. Translated: CASRLSGGPNTEAFF. The genes are TRBV19 and TRBJ1-1; 7 bases are a match to TRBD1. This CDR3 has 15 residues. Looked up from germline, CDR1 is LNHDA and CDR2 is SQIVND (reference sequence). The junction had 8 bases not matched to a gene; V was cut back by 6 bases and J by 1 base.

The rearrangement uses TRBV2 and TRBJ1-2; TRBD1 might be the D (5 bases). CDR1 is SNHLY, CDR2 FYNNEI, per germline. The length of the CDR3 is 14 residues. The V gene lost 2 bases and the J gene lost 8 bases, with 15 bases spanning the gap. This chain's CDR3 is CASSEYSDRGGYTF. The CDR3 DNA follows: TGTGCCAGCAGTGAATATTCAGACAGAGGAGGCTACACCTTC.